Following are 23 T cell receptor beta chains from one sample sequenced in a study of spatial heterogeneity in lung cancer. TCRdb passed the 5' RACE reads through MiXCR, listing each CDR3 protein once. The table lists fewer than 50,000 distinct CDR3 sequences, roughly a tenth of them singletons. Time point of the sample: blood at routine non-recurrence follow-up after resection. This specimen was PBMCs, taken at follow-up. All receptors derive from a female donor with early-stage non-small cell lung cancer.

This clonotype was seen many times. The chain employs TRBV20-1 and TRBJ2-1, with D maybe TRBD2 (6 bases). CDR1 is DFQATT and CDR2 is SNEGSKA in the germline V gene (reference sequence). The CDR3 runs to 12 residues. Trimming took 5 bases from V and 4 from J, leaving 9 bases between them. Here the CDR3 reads CSAGGVYNEQFF. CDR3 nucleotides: TGCAGTGCTGGAGGGGTTTACAATGAGCAGTTCTTC.

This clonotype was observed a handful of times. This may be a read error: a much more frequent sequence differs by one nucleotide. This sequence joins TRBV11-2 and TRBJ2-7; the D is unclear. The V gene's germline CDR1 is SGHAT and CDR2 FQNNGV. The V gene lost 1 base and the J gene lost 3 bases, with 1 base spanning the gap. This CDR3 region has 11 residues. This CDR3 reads CASSLVYEQYF. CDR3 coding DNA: TGTGCCAGCAGCTTAGTCTACGAGCAGTACTTC. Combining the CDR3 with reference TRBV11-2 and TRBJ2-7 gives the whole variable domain EAGVAQSPRYKIIEKRQSVAFWCNPISGHATLYWYQQILGQGPKLLIQFQNNGVVDDSQLPKDRFSAERLKGVDSTLKIQPAKLEDSAVYLCASSLVYEQYFGPGTRLTVT.

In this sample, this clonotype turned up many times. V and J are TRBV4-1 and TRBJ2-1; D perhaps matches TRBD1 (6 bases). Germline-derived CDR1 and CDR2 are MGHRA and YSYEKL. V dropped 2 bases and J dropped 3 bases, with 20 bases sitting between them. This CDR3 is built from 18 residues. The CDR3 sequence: CASSQRGPADSFYNEQFF. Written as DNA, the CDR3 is TGCGCCAGCAGCCAAAGAGGTCCCGCGGACAGCTTCTACAATGAGCAGTTCTTC.

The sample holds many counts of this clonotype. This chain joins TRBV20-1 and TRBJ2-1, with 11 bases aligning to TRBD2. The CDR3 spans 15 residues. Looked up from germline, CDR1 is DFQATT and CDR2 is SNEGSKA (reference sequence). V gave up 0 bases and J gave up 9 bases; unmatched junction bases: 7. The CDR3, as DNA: TGCAGTGCTAGAGACGCACTAGCGGGGGTCAGTGAGCAGTTCTTC. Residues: CSARDALAGVSEQFF.

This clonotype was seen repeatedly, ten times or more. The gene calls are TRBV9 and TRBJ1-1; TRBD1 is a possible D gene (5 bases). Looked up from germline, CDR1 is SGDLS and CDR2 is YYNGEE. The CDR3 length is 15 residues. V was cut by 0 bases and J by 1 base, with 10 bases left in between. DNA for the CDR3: TGTGCCAGCAGCGTAGTGGGGCACCCGAACACTGAAGCTTTCTTT. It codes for CASSVVGHPNTEAFF.

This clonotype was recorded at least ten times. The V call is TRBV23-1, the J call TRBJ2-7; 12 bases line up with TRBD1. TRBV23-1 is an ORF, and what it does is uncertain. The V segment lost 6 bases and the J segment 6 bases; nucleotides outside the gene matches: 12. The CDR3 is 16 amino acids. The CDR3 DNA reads TGCGCCAGCAGATCCGGGACAGGGGGCCGATTCTGCGAGCAGTACTTC. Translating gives CASRSGTGGRFCEQYF.

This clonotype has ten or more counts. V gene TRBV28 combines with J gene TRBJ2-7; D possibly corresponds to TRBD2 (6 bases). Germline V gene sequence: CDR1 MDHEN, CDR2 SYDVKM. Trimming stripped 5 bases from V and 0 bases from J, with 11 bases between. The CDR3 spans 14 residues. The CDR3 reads CASSPTGDSYEQYF. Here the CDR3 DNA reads TGTGCCAGCAGTCCAACGGGGGACTCCTACGAGCAGTACTTC.

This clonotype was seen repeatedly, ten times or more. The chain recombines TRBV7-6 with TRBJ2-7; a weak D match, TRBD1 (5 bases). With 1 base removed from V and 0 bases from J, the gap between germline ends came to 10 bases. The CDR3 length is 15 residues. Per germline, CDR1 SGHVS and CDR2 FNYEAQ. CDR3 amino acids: CASSLEAQASYEQYF. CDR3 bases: TGTGCCAGCAGCTTAGAGGCACAGGCCTCCTACGAGCAGTACTTC.

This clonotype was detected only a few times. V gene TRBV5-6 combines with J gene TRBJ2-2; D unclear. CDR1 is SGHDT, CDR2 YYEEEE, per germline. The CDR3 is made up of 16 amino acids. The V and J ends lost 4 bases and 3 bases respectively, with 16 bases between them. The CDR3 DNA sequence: TGTGCCAGCAGCCCTTGGGAAATAGGGTACACCGGGGAGCTGTTTTTT. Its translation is CASSPWEIGYTGELFF.

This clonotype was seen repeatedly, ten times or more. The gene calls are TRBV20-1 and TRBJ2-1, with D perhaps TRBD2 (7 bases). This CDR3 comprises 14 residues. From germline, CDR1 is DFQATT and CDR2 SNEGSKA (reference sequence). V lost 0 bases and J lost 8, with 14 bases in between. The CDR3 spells CSARDRRGGDEQFF. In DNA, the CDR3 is TGCAGTGCTAGAGATAGAAGGGGGGGCGATGAGCAGTTCTTC.

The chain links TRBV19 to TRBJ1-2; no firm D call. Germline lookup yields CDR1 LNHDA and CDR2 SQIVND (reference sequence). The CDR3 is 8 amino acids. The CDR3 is CDDYGYTF. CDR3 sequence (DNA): TGTGATGATTATGGCTACACCTTC.

The CDR3 here is CASSLDASTDTQYF. The CDR3 nucleotides read TGTGCCAGCAGCTTGGACGCAAGCACAGATACGCAGTATTTT. This sequence joins TRBV5-4 and TRBJ2-3; D not certain. The CDR3 sequence is 14 residues long. Germline values: CDR1 SGHNT, CDR2 YYREEE (reference sequence). V dropped 0 bases and J dropped 0 bases, with 5 bases sitting between them. The whole variable domain, filled in from reference TRBV5-4 and TRBJ2-3, reads ETGVTQSPTHLIKTRGQQVTLRCSSQSGHNTVSWYQQALGQGPQFIFQYYREEENGRGNFPPRFSGLQFPNYSSELNVNALELDDSALYLCASSLDASTDTQYFGPGTRLTVL.

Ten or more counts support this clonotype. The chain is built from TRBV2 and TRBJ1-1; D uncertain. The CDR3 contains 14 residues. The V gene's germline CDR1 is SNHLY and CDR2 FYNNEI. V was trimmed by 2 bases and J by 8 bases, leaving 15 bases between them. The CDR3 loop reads CASSESGATREAFF. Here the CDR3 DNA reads TGTGCCAGCAGTGAATCCGGTGCGACGAGGGAAGCTTTCTTT.

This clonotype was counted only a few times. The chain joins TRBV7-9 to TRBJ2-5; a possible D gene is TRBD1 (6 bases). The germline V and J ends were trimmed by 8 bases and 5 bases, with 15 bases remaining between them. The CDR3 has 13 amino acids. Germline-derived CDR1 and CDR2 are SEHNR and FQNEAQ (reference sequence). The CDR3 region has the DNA TGTGCCAGCGGAGGACAGAACTGGGAGACCCAGTACTTC. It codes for CASGGQNWETQYF.

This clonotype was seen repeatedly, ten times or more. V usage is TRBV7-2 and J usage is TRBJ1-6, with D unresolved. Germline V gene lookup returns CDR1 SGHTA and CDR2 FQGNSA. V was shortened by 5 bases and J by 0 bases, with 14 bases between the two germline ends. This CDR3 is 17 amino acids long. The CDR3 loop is CASSLGSFSSYNSPLHF. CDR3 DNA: TGTGCCAGCAGCCTAGGGTCATTTAGCTCCTATAATTCACCCCTCCACTTT.

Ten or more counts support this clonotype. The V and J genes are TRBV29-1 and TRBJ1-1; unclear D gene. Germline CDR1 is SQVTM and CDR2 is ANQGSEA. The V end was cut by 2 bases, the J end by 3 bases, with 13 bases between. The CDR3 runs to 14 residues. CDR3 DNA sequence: TGCAGCGTTGAACTGGGAATGGGCTACACTGAAGCTTTCTTT. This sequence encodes CSVELGMGYTEAFF.

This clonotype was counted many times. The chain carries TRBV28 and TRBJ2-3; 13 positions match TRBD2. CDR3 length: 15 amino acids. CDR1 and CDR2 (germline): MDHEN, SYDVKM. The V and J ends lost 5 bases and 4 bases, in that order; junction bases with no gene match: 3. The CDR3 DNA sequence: TGTGCCAGCAGTGAGACTAGCGGGGGGCCAGATACGCAGTATTTT. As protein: CASSETSGGPDTQYF. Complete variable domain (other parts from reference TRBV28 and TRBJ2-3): DVKVTQSSRYLVKRTGEKVFLECVQDMDHENMFWYRQDPGLGLRLIYFSYDVKMKEKGDIPEGYSVSREKKERFSLILESASTNQTSMYLCASSETSGGPDTQYFGPGTRLTVL.

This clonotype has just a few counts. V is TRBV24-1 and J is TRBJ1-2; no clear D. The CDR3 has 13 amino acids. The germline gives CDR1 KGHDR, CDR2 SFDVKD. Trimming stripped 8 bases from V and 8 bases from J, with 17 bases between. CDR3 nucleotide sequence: TGTGCCACCAACCCCATCCCGAGCCCGGGCTACACCTTC. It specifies CATNPIPSPGYTF.

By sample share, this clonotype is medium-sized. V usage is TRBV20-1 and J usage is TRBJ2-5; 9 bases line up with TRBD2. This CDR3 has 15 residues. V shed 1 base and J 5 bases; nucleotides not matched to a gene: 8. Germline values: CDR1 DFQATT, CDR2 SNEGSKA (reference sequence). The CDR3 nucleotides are TGCAGTGCTAGAGTAAGCGGGGGGCTCCGTGAGACCCAGTACTTC. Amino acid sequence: CSARVSGGLRETQYF.

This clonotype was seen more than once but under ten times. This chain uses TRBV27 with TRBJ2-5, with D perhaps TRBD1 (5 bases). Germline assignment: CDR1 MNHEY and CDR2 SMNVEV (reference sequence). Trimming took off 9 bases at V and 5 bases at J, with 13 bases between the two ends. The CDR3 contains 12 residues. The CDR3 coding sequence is TGTGCCAGGACACAGGTTCGGGAGACCCAGTACTTC. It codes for CARTQVRETQYF.

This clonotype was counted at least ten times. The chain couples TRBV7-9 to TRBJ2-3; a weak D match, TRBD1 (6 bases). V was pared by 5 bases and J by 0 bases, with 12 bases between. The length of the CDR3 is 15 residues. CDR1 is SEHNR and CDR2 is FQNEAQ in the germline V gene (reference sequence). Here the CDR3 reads CASSARQDSTDTQYF. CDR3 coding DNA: TGTGCCAGCAGCGCGAGACAGGATAGCACAGATACGCAGTATTTT.

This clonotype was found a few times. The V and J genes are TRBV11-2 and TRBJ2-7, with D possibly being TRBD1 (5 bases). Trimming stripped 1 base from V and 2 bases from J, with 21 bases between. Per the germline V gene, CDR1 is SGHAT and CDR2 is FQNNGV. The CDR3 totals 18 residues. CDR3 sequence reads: CASSLAVVSQAVPYEQYF. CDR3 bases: TGTGCCAGCAGCTTAGCGGTCGTTTCACAGGCGGTACCCTACGAGCAGTACTTC.

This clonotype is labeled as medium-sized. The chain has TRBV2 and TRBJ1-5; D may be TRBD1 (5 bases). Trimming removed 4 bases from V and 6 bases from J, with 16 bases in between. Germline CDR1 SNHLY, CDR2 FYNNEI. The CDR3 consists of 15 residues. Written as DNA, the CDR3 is TGTGCCAGCAGTGGGGGGTCTGCGGGGAGTCAGCCCCAGCATTTT. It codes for CASSGGSAGSQPQHF.